Below are 2 T cell receptor beta chains sequenced from a single sample in a study of PD-1 blockade in classical Hodgkin lymphoma. Some clones are missing from TCRdb's copy, which holds only in-frame ones; the method was immunoSEQ multiplex PCR. Here the sample spans around 43,000 clones, roughly 78% being singletons. Each of the patients experienced relapse following autologous stem cell transplantation, and their brentuximab vedotin exposure differed. The material sequenced was peripheral blood mononuclear cells (PBMCs), taken at baseline. The receptors here all came from a human donor with classical Hodgkin lymphoma.

V usage is TRBV18 and J usage is TRBJ1-1, with D perhaps TRBD1 (5 bases). The CDR3 has 14 residues. Germline lookup yields CDR1 KGHSH and CDR2 LQKENI. Trimming removed 3 bases from V and 7 bases from J, with 15 bases in between. The CDR3 nucleotides read TGTGCCAGCTCACCGACCAGAGGAACAGGTGAAGCTTTCTTT. This gives the protein CASSPTRGTGEAFF.

V gene TRBV7-9 combines with J gene TRBJ2-6; D remains ambiguous. This CDR3 has 14 residues. Germline CDR1 SEHNR, CDR2 FQNEAQ (reference sequence). V was trimmed by 3 bases and J by 0 bases, leaving 3 bases between them. The CDR3 DNA sequence: TGTGCCAGCAGCTTTAGCTCTGGGGCCAACGTCCTGACTTTC. Protein: CASSFSSGANVLTF.